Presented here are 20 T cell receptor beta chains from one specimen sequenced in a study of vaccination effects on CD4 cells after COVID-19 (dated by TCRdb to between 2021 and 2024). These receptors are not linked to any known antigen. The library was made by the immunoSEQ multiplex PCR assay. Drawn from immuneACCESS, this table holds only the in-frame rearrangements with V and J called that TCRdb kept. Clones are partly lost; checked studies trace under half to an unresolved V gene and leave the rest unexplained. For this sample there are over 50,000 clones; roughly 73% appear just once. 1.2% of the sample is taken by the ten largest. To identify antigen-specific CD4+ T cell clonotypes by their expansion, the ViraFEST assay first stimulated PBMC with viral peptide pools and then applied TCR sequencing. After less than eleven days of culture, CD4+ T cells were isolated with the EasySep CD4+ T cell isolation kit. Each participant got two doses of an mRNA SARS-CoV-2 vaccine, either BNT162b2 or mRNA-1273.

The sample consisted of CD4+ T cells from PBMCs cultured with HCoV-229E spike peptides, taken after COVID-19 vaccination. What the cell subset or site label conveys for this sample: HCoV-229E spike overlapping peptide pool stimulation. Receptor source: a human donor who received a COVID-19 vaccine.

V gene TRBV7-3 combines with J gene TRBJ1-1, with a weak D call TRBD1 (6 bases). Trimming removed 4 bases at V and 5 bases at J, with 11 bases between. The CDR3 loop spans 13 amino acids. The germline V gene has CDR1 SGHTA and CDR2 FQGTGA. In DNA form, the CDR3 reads TGTGCCAGCAGCTCACAGGGTGGAACTGAAGCTTTCTTT. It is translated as CASSSQGGTEAFF.

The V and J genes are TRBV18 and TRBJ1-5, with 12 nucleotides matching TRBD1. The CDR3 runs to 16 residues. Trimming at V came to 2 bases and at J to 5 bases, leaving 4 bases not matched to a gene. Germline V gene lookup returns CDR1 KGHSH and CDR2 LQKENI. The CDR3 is CASSPGTGGLDQPQHF. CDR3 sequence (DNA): TGTGCCAGCTCACCAGGGACAGGGGGCTTAGATCAGCCCCAGCATTTT.

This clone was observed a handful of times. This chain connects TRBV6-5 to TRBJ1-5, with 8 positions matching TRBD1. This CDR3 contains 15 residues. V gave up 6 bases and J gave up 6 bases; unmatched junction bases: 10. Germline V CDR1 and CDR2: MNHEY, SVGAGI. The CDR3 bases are TGTGCCAGCAGCCAGAGGCAGGGGGCTATTCAGCCCCAGCATTTT. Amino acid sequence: CASSQRQGAIQPQHF.

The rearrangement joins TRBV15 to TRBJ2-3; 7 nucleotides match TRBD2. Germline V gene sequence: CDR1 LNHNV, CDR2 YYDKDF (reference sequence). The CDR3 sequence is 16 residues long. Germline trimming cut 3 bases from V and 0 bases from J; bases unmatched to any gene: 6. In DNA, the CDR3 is TGTGCCACCAGCAGGACAAGCGGGGAAAGCACAGATACGCAGTATTTT. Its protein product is CATSRTSGESTDTQYF.

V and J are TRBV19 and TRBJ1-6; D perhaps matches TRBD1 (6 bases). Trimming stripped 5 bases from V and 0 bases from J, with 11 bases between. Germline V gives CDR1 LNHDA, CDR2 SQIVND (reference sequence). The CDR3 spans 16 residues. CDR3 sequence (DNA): TGTGCCAGTAGTCGGCAGGGGAGCTCCTATAATTCACCCCTCCACTTT. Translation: CASSRQGSSYNSPLHF.

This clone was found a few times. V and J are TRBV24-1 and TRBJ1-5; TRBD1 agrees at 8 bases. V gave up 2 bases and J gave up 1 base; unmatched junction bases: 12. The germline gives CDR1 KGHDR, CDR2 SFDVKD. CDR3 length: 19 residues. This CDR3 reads CATSDSLDRGNGSNQPQHF. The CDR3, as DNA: TGTGCCACCAGTGATTCCCTCGACAGGGGTAATGGGAGCAATCAGCCCCAGCATTTT.

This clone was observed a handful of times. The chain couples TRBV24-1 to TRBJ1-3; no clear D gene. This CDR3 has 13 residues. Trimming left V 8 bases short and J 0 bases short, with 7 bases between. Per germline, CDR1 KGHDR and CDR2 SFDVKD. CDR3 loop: CATTDISGNTIYF. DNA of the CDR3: TGTGCCACCACTGACATCTCTGGAAACACCATATATTTT.

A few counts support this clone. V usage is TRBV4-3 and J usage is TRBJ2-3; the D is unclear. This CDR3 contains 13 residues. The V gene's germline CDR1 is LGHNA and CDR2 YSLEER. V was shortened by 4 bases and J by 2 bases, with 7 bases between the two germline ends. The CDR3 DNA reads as TGCGCCAGCAGCCCGAAGTTCACAGATACGCAGTATTTT. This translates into CASSPKFTDTQYF.

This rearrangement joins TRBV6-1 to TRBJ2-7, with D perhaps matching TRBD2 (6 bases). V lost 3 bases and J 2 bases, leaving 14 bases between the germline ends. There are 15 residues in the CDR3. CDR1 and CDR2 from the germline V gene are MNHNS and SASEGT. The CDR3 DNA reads TGTGCCAGCAGTGATTTGACCGGAGGGACCTACGAGCAGTACGTC. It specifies CASSDLTGGTYEQYV.

In DNA form, the CDR3 reads TGCGCCAGCAGCTTGGGACCTCTTGGAGATACGCAGTATTTT. It translates to CASSLGPLGDTQYF. The V call is TRBV5-1, the J call TRBJ2-3; D gene uncertain. Germline CDR1 is SGHRS and CDR2 is YFSETQ. With 0 bases removed from V and 5 bases from J, the gap between germline ends came to 10 bases. There are 14 residues in the CDR3.

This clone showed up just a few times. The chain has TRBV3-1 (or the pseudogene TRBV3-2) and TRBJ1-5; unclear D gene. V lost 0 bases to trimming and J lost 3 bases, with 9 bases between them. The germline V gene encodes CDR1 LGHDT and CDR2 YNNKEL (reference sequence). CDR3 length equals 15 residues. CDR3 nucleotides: TGTGCCAGCAGCCAAGAACCCGGGGTCAATCAGCCCCAGCATTTT. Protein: CASSQEPGVNQPQHF.

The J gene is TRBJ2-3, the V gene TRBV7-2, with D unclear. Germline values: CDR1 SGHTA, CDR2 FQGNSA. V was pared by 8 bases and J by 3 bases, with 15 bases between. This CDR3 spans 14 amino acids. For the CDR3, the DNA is TGTGCCAGCGCCCCGAGACCGAGAACAGATACGCAGTATTTT. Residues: CASAPRPRTDTQYF.

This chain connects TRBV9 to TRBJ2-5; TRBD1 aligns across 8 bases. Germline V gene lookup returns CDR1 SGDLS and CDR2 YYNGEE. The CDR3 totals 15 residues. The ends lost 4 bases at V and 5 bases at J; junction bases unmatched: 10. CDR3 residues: CASSFRQGPWETQYF. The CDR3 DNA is TGTGCCAGCAGCTTTCGACAGGGGCCTTGGGAGACCCAGTACTTC.

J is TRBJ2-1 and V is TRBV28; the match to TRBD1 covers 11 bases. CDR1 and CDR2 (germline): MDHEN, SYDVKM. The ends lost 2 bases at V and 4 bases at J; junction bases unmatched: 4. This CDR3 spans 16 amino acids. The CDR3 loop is CASSLSGTGGYNEQFF. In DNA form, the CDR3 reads TGTGCCAGCAGTTTAAGCGGGACAGGGGGATACAATGAGCAGTTCTTC.

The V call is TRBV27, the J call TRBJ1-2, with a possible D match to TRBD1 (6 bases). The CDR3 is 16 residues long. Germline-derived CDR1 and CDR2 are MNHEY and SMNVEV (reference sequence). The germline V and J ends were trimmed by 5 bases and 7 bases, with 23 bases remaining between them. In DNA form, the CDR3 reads TGTGCCAGCAGTCCCCGGACAGAAACCAAATATGGTGGCTACACCTTC. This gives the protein CASSPRTETKYGGYTF.

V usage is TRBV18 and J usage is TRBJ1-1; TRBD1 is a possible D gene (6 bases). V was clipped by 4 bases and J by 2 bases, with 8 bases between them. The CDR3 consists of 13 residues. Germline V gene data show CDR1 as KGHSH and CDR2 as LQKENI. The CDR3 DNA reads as TGTGCCAGCTCACGGACAGACAACACTGAAGCTTTCTTT. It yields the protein CASSRTDNTEAFF.

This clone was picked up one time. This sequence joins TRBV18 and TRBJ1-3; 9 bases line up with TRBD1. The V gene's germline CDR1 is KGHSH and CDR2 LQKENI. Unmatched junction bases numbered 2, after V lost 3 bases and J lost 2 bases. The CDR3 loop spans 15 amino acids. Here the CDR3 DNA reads TGTGCCAGCTCACCCGGACAGGGGCCTGGAAACACCATATATTTT. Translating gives CASSPGQGPGNTIYF.

The CDR3 sequence: CASSNRLSGELFF. In DNA form, the CDR3 reads TGTGCCAGCAGCAATCGACTTTCGGGGGAGCTGTTTTTT. This chain joins TRBV12-3 or TRBV12-4 and TRBJ2-2; D is undetermined. Trimming pared 6 bases from V and 8 bases from J, leaving 13 bases between. The CDR3 loop spans 13 amino acids.

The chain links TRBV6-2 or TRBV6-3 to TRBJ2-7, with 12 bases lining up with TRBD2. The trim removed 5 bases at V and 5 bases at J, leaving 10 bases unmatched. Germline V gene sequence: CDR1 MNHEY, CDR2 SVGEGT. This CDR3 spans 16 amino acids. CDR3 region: CASSAGTSGLWDEQYV. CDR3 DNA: TGTGCCAGCAGTGCGGGGACTAGCGGGTTATGGGACGAGCAGTACGTC.

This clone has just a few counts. The CDR3 DNA reads TGTGCCAGCAGCTTCGGGTCGAACACCGGGGAGCTGTTTTTT. Translation: CASSFGSNTGELFF. The gene calls are TRBV7-3 and TRBJ2-2; D not resolved. V was shortened by 3 bases and J by 0 bases, with 5 bases between the two germline ends. Germline V CDR1 and CDR2: SGHTA, FQGTGA. The CDR3 contains 14 residues.